These T cell receptor beta chains were read from a single sample in a study of graft-versus-host responses after intestinal transplantation. Data came from immunoSEQ multiplex PCR; TCRdb stores just in-frame clones and leaves some out. Among some 69,000 clones, over 85% were seen once, and the ten largest hold 6.7%. Sequencing used bone marrow, obtained around 720 days after intestinal transplantation. The receptor source for this set is a human patient who received an intestinal transplant, so some T cells may come from the graft donor. Both conserved end residues are part of each CDR3.

>TRBJ1-1|TRBV18
CASSPQMAEAFF
>TRBJ2-1|TRBV11-2
CASSPGLAGWGEQFF
>TRBJ1-6|TRBV19
CASHDSGQGYNSPLHF
>TRBJ1-4|TRBV7-9
CASSLLGEKLFF
>TRBJ1-1|TRBV27
CASRDRQGLTMNTEAFF
>TRBJ2-1|TRBV27
CASSFPGGPYNEQFF
>TRBJ2-1|TRBV10-3
CAISESEVAEEQFF
>TRBJ2-1|TRBV9
CASSVSRGRDEQFF
>TRBJ1-2|TRBV18
CASSPPAAGPSGYTF
>TRBJ2-5|TRBV9
CASSVADGQETQYF
>TRBJ2-2|TRBV10-3
CAISGHAGQDTGELFF
>TRBJ2-5|TRBV15
CATGKRETQYF
>TRBJ2-7|TRBV11-2
CASSLVTQGYSYEQYF
>TRBJ2-3|TRBV28
CASSQTSGRSTDTQYF
>TRBJ2-1|TRBV27
CASSLTAREQFF
>TRBJ2-7|TRBV6-5
CASSEGPYAYEQYF
>TRBJ2-1|TRBV9
CASGATSLSSYNEQFF
>TRBJ2-3|TRBV27
CASSLSWSGGRTDTQYF
>.|TRBV27
CASSLENPSGHEQYF
>TRBJ1-6|TRBV19
CASSMLAGLDSPLHF
>TRBJ1-2|TRBV9
CASSTASGGRVGYTF
>TRBJ2-7|TRBV5-5
CASSLFVGKPYEQYF
>TRBJ1-1|TRBV11-1
CASRWDYLMNTEAFF
>TRBJ1-1|TRBV7-3
CASSDPLTGKGEAFF
>TRBJ2-2|TRBV9
CASSVVSGENTGELFF
>TRBJ1-3|TRBV7-6
CASSLGPPSSGNTIYF
>TRBJ1-2|TRBV7-9
CASSQDLGDYGYTF
>TRBJ1-1|TRBV13
CASSLVGTQHILENTEAFF
>TRBJ1-2|TRBV6-5
CASSYGTGAKDYGYTF
>TRBJ2-3|TRBV10-3
CAIGTSGDTQYF
>TRBJ2-1|TRBV6-5
CASSYSAGDSYNEQFF
>TRBJ2-7|TRBV27
CASSLIGTVLPYEQYF
>TRBJ2-5|TRBV6-5
CASEIGETQYF
>TRBJ1-1|TRBV6-5
CATLTGSTEAFF
>TRBJ2-3|TRBV29-1
CSVVQGTLDTQYF
>TRBJ2-1|TRBV20-1
CSAIRRGEQFF
>TRBJ2-2|TRBV11-2
CASSPLIRVGELFF
>TRBJ2-2|TRBV19
CASSFRVAGELFF
>TRBJ2-2|TRBV5-4
CASRTGLAGGNTGELFF
>TRBJ1-1|TRBV25-1
CASSEYTGGGFNTEAFF
>TRBJ2-3|TRBV9
CASKGGTGDTQYF
>TRBJ1-2|TRBV4-1
CASRSGAGDYGYTF
>TRBJ2-7|TRBV9
CASSVFETGPYEQYF
>TRBJ2-7|TRBV2
CATGGQGASYEQYF
>TRBJ1-2|TRBV7-9
CASSFLGPNYGYTF
>TRBJ2-2|TRBV15
CATSRRTSGTGELFF
>TRBJ1-1|TRBV7-3
CASSLGMNTEAFF
>TRBJ2-1|TRBV14
CASSWDRVGLQFF